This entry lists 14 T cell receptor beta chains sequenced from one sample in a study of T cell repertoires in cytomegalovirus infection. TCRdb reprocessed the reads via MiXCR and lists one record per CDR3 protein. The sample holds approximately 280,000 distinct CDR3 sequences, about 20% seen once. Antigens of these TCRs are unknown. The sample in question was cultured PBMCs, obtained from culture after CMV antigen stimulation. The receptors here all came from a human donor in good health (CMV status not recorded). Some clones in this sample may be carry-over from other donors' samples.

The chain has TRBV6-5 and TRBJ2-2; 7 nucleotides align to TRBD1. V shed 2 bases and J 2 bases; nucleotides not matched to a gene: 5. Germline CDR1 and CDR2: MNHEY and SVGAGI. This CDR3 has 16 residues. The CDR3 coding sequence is TGTGCCAGCAGTTACAGACAGGGATTTAACACCGGGGAGCTGTTTTTT. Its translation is CASSYRQGFNTGELFF.

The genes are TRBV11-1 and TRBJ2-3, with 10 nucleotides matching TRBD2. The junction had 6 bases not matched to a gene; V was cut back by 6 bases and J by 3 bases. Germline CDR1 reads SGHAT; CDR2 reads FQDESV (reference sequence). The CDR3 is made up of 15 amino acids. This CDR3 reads CASSFASGRTDTQYF. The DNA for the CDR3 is TGTGCCAGCAGTTTTGCTAGCGGGAGAACAGATACGCAGTATTTT. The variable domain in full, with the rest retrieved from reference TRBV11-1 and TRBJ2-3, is EAEVAQSPRYKITEKSQAVAFWCDPISGHATLYWYRQILGQGPELLVQFQDESVVDDSQLPKDRFSAERLKGVDSTLKIQPAELGDSAMYLCASSFASGRTDTQYFGPGTRLTVL.

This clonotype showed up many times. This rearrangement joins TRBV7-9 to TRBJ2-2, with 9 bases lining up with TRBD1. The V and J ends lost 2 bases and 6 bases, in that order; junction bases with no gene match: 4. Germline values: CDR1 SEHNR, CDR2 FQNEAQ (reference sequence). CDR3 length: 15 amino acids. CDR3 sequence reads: CASSLKRQGAGELFF. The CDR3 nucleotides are TGTGCCAGCAGCTTAAAGAGACAGGGGGCCGGGGAGCTGTTTTTT.

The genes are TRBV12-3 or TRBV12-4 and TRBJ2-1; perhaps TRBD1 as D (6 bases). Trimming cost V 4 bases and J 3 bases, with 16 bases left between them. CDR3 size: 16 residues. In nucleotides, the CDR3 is TGTGCCAGCAGTTCGCTCGAAGGACAGAACTACAATGAGCAGTTCTTC. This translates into CASSSLEGQNYNEQFF.

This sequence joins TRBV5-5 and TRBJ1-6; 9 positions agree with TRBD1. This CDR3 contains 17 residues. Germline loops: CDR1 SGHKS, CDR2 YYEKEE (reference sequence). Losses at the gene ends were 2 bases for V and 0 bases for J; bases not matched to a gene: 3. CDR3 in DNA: TGTGCCAGCAGCTTTGGACAGGGGAGCTCCTATAATTCACCCCTCCACTTT. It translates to CASSFGQGSSYNSPLHF.

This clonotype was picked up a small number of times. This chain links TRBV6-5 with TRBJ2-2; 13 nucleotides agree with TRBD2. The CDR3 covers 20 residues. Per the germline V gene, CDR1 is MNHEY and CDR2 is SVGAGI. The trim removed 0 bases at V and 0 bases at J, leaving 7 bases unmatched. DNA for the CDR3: TGTGCCAGCAGTTACTCGATTCCCGGACTAGCGGGAGCGAACACCGGGGAGCTGTTTTTT. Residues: CASSYSIPGLAGANTGELFF.

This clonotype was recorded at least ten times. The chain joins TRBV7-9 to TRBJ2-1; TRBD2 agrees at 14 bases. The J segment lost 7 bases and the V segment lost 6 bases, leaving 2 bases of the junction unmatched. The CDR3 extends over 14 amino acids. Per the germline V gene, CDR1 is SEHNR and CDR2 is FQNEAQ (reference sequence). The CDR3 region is CASSGTSGSNEQFF. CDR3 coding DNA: TGTGCCAGCAGTGGGACTAGCGGGAGTAATGAGCAGTTCTTC.

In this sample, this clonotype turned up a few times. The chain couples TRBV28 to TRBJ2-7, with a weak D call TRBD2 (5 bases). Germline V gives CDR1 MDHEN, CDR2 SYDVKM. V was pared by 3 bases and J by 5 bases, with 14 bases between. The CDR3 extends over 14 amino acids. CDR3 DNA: TGTGCCAGCAGTTTCAGTCGAGGGTCCCACGAGCAGTACTTC. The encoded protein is CASSFSRGSHEQYF.

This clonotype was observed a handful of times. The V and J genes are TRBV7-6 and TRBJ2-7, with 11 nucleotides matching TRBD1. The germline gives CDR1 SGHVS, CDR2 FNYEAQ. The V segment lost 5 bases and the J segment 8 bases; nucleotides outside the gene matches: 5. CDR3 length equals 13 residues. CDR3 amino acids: CASSPDRGLQQYF. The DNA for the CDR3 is TGTGCCAGCAGCCCGGACAGGGGGCTGCAGCAGTACTTC.

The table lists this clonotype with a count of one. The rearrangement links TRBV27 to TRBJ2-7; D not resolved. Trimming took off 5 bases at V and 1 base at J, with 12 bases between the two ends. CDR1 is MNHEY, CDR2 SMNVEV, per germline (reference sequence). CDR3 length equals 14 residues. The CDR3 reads CASSQDGISYEQYF. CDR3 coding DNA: TGTGCCAGCAGTCAGGACGGCATTTCCTACGAGCAGTACTTC.

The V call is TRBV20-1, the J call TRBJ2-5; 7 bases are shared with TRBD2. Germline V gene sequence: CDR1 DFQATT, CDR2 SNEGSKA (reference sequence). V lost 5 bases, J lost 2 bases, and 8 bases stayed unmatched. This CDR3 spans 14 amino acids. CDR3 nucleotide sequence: TGCAGTGCTGTGATACTAGCGTTACAAGAGACCCAGTACTTC. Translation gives CSAVILALQETQYF.

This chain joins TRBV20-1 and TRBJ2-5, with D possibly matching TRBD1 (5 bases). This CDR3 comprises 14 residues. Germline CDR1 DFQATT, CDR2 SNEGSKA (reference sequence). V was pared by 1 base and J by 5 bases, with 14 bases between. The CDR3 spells CSARGLSGIETQYF. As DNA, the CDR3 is TGCAGTGCTAGAGGCCTCTCAGGGATTGAGACCCAGTACTTC.

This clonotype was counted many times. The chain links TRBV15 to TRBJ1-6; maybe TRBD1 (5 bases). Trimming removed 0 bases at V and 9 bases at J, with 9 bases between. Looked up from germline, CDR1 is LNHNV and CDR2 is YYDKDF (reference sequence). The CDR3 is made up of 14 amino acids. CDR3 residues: CATSRDQGSSPLHF. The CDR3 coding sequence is TGTGCCACCAGCAGAGATCAGGGCAGTTCACCCCTCCACTTT.

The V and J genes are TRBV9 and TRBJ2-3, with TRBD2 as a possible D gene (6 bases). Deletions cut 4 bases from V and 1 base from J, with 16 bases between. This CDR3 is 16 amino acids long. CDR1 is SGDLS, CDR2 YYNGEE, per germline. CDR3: CASSTHGASGTDTQYF. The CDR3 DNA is TGTGCCAGCAGCACGCATGGGGCTAGCGGCACAGATACGCAGTATTTT.